This section outlines one T cell receptor beta chain sequence together with its context. Amplification targeted TCR beta CDR3 regions from RNA transcripts. The TCR CDR3 first-round RT-PCR relied on the HTBI primer set. Using its own MiXCR run on the multiplex PCR reads, TCRdb lists one record per CDR3 protein. The repertoire holds about 420,000 distinct CDR3 sequences, about 15% seen once, with around 14% in the top ten. CDR1 is MNHNS, CDR2 SASEGT, per germline. There are 13 residues in the CDR3. V dropped 3 bases and J dropped 4 bases, with 10 bases sitting between them. The sample belongs to a study of T cells in Graves' hyperthyroidism and ophthalmopathy. Subjects aged 18 to 65 presented with newly diagnosed hyperthyroidism of less than 2 months' duration. Clinicians diagnosed patients from clinical symptoms, serum thyroxine and TRAb, thyroid ultrasound and orbital computed tomography.

Sequencing was done on a sample of blood. The sequence was obtained from a woman between 18 and 30 years old with Graves' hyperthyroidism. The chain is built from TRBV6-1 and TRBJ2-7; D perhaps matches TRBD1 (6 bases). Written as DNA, the CDR3 is TGTGCCAGCAGTGATACAGGGTCTTACGAGCAGTACTTC. Amino acids: CASSDTGSYEQYF.